This T cell receptor (beta chain) is drawn from a study of T-cell memory formation after mild COVID-19. Study-wide background: TCR clusters were mostly confined to one donor each.

Study-wide results and limits: Prior to infection, memory already included some responding clones, suggesting cross-reactive memory joined.

CDR1 is SEHNR and CDR2 is FQNEAQ in the germline V gene (reference sequence). The CDR3 totals 14 residues. Points on this clonotype: Its cognate antigen is unknown. An end of the junction does not agree with germline; a read error may underlie this.

5'RACE primed from the constant segment yielded TCR alpha and TCR beta cDNA libraries bearing sample barcodes and UMIs. TCRdb re-called the 5' RACE reads with MiXCR, one entry per CDR3 protein. The sample includes about 110,000 distinct CDR3 sequences, 15% to 20% of them seen just once. The receptor was isolated from a man aged 18-30 years who had mild COVID-19 (a few samples of this study predate the infection). Cell type and time point are not known. Sequenced material: PBMCs or a T cell subset sorted from them (not recorded which). V is TRBV7-9 and J is TRBJ2-5; TRBD2 is a possible D gene (7 bases). DNA of the CDR3: TGTGCCAGCAGCACCTGGGGGGGCCGAGAGACCCAGTGCTTC. The encoded protein is CASSTWGGRETQCF.